This TCR beta chain stems from a study of cytomegalovirus exposure and HLA in healthy donors. Study as a whole: There were fewer than 130 million unique TCR beta sequences, drawn from 150 million to 200 million T cells, in an earlier analysis. Around 87 million unique TCRs, all from HLA-typed donors, were included in an early release of the data. The study's findings and limits: Testing in vitro showed a few CMV-associated chains specific for CMV antigens. Despite most TCR sequences being rare, some public TCRs occurred in many donors.

Trimming removed 6 bases from V and 6 bases from J, with 18 bases in between. Germline V CDR1 and CDR2: SNHLY, FYNNEI. This CDR3 comprises 15 residues. Of note for this clone: Its antigen is undetermined.

The study ran its PCR with 60 Vbeta and 13 Jbeta primers. TCRdb's table, derived via immunoSEQ multiplex PCR, lists solely in-frame clones and lacks some. The record lists about 130,000 clones, of which the ten most abundant hold about 1.8%. This chain joins TRBV2 and TRBJ1-5; possible D gene TRBD1, 6 bases. The receptor was derived from a man between 18 and 29 years old in good health and CMV-seronegative. The source material was PBMCs. The chain's CDR3 is CASSRDKRGGQPQHF. CDR3 nucleotide sequence: TGTGCCAGCAGCCGGGACAAGCGCGGAGGTCAGCCCCAGCATTTT. Drawing the rest from reference TRBV2 and TRBJ1-5, the complete variable domain is EPEVTQTPSHQVTQMGQEVILRCVPISNHLYFYWYRQILGQKVEFLVSFYNNEISEKSEIFDDQFSVERPDGSNFTLKIRSTKLEDSAMYFCASSRDKRGGQPQHFGDGTRLSIL.